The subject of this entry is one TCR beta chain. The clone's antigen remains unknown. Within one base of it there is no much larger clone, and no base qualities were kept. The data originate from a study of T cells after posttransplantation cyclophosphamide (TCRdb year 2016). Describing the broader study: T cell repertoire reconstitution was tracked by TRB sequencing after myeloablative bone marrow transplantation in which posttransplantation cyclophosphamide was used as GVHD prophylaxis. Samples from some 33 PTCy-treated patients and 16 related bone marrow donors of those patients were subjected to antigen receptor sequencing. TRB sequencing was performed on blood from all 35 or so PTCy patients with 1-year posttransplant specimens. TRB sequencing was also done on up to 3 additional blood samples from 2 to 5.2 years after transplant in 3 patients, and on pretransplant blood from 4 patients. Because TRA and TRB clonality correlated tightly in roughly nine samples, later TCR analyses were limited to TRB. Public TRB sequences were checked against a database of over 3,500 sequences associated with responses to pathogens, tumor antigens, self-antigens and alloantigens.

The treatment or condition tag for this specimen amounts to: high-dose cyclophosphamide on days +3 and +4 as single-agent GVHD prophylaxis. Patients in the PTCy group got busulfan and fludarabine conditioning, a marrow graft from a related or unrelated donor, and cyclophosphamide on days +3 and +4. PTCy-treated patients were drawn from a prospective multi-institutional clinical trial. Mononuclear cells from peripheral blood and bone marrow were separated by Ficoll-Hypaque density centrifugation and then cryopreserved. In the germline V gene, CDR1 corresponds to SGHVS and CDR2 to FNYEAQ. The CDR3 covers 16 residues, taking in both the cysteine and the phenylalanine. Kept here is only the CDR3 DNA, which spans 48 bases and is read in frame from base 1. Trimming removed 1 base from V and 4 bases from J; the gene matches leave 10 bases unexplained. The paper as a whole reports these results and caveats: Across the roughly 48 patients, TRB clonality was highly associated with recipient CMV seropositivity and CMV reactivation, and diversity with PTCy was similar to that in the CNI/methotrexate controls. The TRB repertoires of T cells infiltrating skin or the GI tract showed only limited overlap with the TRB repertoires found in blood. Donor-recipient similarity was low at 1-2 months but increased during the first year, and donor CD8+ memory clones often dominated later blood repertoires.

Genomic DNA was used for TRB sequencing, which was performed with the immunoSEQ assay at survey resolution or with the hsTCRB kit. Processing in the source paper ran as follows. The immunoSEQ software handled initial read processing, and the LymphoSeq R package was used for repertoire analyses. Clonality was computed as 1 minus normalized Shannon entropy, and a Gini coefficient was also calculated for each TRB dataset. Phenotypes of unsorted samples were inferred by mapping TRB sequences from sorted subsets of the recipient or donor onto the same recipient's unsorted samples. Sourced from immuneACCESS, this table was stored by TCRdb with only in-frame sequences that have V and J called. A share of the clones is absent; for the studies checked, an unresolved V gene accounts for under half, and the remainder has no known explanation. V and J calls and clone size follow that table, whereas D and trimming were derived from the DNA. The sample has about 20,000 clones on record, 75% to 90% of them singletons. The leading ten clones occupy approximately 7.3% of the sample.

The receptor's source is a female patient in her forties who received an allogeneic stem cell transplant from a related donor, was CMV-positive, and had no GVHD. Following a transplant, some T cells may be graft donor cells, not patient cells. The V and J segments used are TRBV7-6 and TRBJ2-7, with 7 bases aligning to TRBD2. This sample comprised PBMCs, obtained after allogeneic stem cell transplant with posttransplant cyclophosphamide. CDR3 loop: CASSLGAQRGPYEQYF. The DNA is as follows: TGTGCCAGCAGCTTAGGGGCCCAGCGGGGACCATACGAGCAGTACTTC.